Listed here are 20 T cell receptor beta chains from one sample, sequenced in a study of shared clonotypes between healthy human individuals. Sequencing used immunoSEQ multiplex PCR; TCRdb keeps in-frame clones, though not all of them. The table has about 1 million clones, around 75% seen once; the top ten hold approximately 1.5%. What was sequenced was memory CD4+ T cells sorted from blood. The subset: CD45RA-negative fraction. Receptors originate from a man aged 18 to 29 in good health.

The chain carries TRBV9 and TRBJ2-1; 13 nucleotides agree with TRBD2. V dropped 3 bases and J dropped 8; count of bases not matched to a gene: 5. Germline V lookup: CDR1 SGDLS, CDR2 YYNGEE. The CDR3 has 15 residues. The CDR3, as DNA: TGTGCCAGCAGCGGGGGGACTAGCGGGGCCTATGAGCAGTTCTTC. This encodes CASSGGTSGAYEQFF.

CDR3 sequence reads: CASEAGNNNEQFF. As DNA, the CDR3 is TGTGCCAGCGAAGCAGGGAATAACAATGAGCAGTTCTTC. J is TRBJ2-1 and V is TRBV11-3; possibly TRBD1 for D (5 bases). Per germline, CDR1 SGHNT and CDR2 YENEEA. CDR3 length: 13 amino acids. The ends were cut back, 8 bases at V and 5 bases at J, with 13 bases in the middle.

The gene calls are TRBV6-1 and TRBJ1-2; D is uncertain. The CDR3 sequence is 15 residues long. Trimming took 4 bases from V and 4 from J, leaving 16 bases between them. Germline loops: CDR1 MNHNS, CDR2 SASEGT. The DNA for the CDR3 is TGTGCCAGCAGTGGTGGTAGGGTTTCCTCCTATGGCTACACCTTC. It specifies CASSGGRVSSYGYTF.

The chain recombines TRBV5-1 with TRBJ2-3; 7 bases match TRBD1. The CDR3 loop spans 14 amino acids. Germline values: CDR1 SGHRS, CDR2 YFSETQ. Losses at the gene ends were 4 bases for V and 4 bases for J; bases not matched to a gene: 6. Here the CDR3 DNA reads TGCGCCAGCAGCCCGCCCGACAGGGCAGATACGCAGTATTTT. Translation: CASSPPDRADTQYF.

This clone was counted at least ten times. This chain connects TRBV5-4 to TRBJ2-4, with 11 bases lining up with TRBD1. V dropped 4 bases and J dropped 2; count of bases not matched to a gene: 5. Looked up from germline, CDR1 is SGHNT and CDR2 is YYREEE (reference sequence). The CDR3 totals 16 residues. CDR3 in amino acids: CASSRGTGGTKNIQYF. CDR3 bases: TGTGCCAGCAGCCGGGGGACAGGGGGAACCAAAAACATTCAGTACTTC.

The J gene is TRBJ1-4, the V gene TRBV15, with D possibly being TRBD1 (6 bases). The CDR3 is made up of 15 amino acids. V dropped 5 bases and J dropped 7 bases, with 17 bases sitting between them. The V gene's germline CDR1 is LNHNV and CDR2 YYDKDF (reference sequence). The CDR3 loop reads CATSVRDKGPEKLFF. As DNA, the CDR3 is TGTGCCACCAGCGTCCGGGACAAGGGCCCTGAAAAACTGTTTTTT.

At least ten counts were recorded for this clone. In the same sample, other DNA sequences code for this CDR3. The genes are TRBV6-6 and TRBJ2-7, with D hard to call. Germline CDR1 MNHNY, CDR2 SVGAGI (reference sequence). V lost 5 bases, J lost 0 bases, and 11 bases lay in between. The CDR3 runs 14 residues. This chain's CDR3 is CASSLGPSSYEQYF. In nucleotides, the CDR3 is TGTGCCAGCAGTCTCGGGCCCAGCTCCTACGAGCAGTACTTC.

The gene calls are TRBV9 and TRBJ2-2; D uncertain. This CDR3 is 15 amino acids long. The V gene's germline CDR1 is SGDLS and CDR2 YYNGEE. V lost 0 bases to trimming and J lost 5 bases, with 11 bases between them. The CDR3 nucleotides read TGTGCCAGCAGCGTAGAGGCAGCCGGAACCGGGGAGCTGTTTTTT. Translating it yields CASSVEAAGTGELFF.

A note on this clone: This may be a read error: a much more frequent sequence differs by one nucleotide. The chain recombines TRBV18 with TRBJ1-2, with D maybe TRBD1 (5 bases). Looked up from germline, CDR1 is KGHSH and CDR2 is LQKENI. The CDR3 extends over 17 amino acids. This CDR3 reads CAGSPPGTVTGSYGYTF. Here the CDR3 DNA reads TGTGCCGGCTCACCACCGGGCACAGTTACAGGTAGCTATGGCTACACCTTC.

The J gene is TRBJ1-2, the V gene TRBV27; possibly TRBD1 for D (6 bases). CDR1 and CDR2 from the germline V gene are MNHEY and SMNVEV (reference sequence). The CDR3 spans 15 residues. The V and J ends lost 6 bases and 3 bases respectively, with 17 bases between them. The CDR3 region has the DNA TGTGCCAGCAGGACCTGGGGGGGCGCGGACTATGGCTACACCTTC. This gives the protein CASRTWGGADYGYTF.

The CDR3 DNA sequence: TGTGCCAGCAGTTTTTCGGGACTTTCCCTAACCTACGAGCAGTACTTC. As protein: CASSFSGLSLTYEQYF. V usage is TRBV28 and J usage is TRBJ2-7; maybe TRBD2 (6 bases). The CDR3 has 16 residues. Germline V gives CDR1 MDHEN, CDR2 SYDVKM. Trimming took 3 bases from V and 2 from J, leaving 17 bases between them.

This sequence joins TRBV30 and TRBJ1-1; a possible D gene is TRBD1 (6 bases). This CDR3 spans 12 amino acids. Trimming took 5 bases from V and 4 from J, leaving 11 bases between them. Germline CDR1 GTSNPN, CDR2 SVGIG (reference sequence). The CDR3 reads CAWHRVGTEAFF. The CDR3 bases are TGTGCCTGGCACAGGGTTGGCACTGAAGCTTTCTTT.

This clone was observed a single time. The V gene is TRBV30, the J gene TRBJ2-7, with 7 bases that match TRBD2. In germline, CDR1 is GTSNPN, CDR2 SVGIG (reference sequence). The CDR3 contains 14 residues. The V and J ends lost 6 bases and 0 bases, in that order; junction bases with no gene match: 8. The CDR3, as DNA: TGTGCCTGCCCGGGACGCGGGAGCTCCTACGAGCAGTACTTC. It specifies CACPGRGSSYEQYF.

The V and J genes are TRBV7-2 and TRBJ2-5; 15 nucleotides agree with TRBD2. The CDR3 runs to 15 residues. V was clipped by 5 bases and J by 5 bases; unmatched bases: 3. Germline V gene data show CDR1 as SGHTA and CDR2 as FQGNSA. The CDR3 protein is CASSEGTSGRETQYF. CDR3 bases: TGTGCCAGCAGCGAGGGGACTAGCGGGAGGGAGACCCAGTACTTC.

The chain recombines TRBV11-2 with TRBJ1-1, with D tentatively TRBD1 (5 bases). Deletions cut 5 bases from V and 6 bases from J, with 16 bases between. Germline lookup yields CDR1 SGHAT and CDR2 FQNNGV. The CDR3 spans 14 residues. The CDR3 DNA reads TGTGCCAGCAGCCGCTTACGGGGGTTGGCTGAAGCTTTCTTT. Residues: CASSRLRGLAEAFF.

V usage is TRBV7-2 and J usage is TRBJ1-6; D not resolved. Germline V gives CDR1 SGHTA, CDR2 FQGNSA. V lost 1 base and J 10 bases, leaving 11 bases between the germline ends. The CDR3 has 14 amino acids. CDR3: CASSLGAQYSPLHF. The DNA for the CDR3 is TGTGCCAGCAGCTTAGGGGCGCAGTACTCACCCCTCCACTTT.

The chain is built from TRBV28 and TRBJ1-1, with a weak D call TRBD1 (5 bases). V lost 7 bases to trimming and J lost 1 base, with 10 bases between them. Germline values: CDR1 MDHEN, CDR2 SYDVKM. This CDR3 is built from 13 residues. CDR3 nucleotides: TGTGCCAGCAAATCAGGGAAGAACACTGAAGCTTTCTTT. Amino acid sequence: CASKSGKNTEAFF. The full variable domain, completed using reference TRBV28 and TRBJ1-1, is DVKVTQSSRYLVKRTGEKVFLECVQDMDHENMFWYRQDPGLGLRLIYFSYDVKMKEKGDIPEGYSVSREKKERFSLILESASTNQTSMYLCASKSGKNTEAFFGQGTRLTVV.

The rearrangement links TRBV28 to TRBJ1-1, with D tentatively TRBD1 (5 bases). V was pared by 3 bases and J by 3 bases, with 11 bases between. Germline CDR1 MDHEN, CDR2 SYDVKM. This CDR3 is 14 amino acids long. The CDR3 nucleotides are TGTGCCAGCAGTTTGTCCAGGGATGACACTGAAGCTTTCTTT. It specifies CASSLSRDDTEAFF.

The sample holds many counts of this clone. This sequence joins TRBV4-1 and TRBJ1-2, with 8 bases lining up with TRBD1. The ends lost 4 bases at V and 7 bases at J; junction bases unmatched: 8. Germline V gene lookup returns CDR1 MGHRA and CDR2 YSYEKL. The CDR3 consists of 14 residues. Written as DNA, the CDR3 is TGCGCCAGCAGCCGCCCGGGACAGGCTCCTGGCTACACCTTC. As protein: CASSRPGQAPGYTF.

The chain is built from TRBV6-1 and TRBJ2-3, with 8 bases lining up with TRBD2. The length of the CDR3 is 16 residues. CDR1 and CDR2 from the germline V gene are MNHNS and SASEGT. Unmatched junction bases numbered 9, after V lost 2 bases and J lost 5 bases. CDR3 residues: CASSENRAGGLDTQYF. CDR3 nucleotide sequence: TGTGCCAGCAGTGAAAACCGGGCGGGGGGCCTAGATACGCAGTATTTT.